The clone carrying this T cell receptor beta chain was picked up a small number of times. Antigen unknown. With 8 bases clipped from V and 4 bases from J, the junction kept 10 bases outside the gene matches. Germline V gives CDR1 GTSNPN, CDR2 SVGIG (reference sequence). CDR3 length: 13 residues. This specimen comes from a study of cytomegalovirus exposure and HLA in healthy donors. PCR amplification relied on 60 Vbeta primers (plus 13 Jbeta primers). Sequenced by immunoSEQ multiplex PCR; TCRdb stores in-frame clones only, minus some. The repertoire consists of some 190,000 clones, with roughly 78% occurring once and the leading ten covering roughly 2%. Findings and limits, study-wide: Cytomegalovirus status was reportedly diagnosed by the classifier with high specificity and sensitivity. There was a cluster of highly shared sequence variants that was likely a sequencing artifact.

The sequenced sample was PBMCs. This TCR derives from a woman in her twenties or thirties in good health and CMV-seronegative. The genes are TRBV30 and TRBJ1-2, with 7 bases fitting TRBD1. For the CDR3, the DNA is TGTGCCCAAGCACAGGGGATTACCTATGGCTACACCTTC. The encoded protein is CAQAQGITYGYTF.